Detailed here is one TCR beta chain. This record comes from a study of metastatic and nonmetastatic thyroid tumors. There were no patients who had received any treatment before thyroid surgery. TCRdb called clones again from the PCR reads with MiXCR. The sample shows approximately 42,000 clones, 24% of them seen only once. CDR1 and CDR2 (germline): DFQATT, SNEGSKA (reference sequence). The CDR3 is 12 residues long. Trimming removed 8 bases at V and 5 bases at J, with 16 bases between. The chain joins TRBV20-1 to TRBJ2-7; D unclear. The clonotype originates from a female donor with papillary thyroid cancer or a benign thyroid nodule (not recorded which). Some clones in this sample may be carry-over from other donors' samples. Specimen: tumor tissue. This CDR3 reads CSSETLCDEQYF. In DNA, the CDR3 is TGCAGTTCCGAAACCCTCTGTGACGAGCAGTACTTC.